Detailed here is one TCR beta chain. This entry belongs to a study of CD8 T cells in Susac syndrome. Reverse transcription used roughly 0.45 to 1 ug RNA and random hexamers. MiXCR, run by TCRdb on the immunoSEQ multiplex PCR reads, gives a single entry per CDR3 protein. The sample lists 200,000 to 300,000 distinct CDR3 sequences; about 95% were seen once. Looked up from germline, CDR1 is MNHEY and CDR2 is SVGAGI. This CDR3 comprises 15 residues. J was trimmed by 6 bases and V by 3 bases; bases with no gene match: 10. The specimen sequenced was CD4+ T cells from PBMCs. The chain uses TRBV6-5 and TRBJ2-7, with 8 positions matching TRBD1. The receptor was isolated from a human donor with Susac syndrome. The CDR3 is CASSYWSQGATEQYF. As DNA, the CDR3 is TGTGCCAGCAGTTATTGGTCCCAGGGGGCGACCGAGCAGTACTTC.